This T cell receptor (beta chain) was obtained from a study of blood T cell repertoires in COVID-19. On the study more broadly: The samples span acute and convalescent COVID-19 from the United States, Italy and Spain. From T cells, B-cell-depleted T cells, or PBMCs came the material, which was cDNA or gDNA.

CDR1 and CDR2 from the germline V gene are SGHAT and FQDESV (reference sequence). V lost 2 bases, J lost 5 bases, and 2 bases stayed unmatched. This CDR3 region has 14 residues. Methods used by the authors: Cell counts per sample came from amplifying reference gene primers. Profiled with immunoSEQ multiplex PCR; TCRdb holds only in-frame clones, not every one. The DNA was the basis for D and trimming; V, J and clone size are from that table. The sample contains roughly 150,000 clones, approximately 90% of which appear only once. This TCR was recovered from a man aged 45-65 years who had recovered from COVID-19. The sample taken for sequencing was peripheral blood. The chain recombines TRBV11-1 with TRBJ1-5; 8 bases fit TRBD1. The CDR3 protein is CASSLTGGDQPQHF. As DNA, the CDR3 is TGTGCCAGCAGCTTAACAGGGGGTGATCAGCCCCAGCATTTT.